The source of this TCR beta chain is a study of T cell repertoires in cytomegalovirus infection. Whole-study context: Public TCR beta signature analysis indicated the presence of both CMV infection and matching HLA type.

There are many counts of this clonotype. Antigen specificity is unknown. With V trimmed by 5 bases and J by 0 bases, 8 bases remained unmatched. CDR1 is SGHVS, CDR2 FNYEAQ, per germline. CDR3 length equals 16 residues. TCRdb recomputed calls from the reads with MiXCR, one row per CDR3 protein. The profile covers about 280,000 distinct CDR3 sequences, with 22% appearing a single time and roughly a fifth taken by the ten largest. The study's findings and limits: Summed frequency of shared TCR beta families picked out CMV carriers who also had the relevant HLA. What dominated the ex vivo response were HLA-C-restricted CMV-specific TCR beta clonotypes.

The TCR was taken from a human donor in good health (CMV status not recorded). Some clones in this sample may be carry-over from other donors' samples. V is TRBV7-6 and J is TRBJ2-7; TRBD1 matches at 9 bases. Sequences were derived from cultured PBMCs, sampled from culture after CMV antigen stimulation. The CDR3 region is CASSATGGPSSYEQYF. DNA of the CDR3: TGTGCCAGCAGCGCCACAGGGGGCCCCAGCTCCTACGAGCAGTACTTC. Full variable domain (outside the CDR3, taken from reference TRBV7-6 and TRBJ2-7): GAGVSQSPRYKVTKRGQDVALRCDPISGHVSLYWYRQALGQGPEFLTYFNYEAQQDKSGLPNDRFSAERPEGSISTLTIQRTEQRDSAMYRCASSATGGPSSYEQYFGPGTRLTVT.